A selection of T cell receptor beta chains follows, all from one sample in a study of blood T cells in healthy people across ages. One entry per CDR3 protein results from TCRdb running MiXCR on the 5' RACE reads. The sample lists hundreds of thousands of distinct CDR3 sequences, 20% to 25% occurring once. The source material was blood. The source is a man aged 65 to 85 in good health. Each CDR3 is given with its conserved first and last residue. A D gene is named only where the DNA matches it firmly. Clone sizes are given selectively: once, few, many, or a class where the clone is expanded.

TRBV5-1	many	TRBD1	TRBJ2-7	TGCGCCAGCAGCCTCGGACAGGGTGGCGAGCAGTACTTC	CASSLGQGGEQYF
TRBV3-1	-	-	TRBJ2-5	TGTGCCAGCAGCCACAGGGGTTGGGAGACCCAGTACTTC	CASSHRGWETQYF
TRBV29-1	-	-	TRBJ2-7	TGCAGCGTTGTAGGAGACAGCCCCTACGAGCAGTACTTC	CSVVGDSPYEQYF
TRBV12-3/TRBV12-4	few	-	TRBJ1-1	TGTGCCAGCAGCTATACAGGGACTGAAGCTTTCTTT	CASSYTGTEAFF
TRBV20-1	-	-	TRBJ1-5	TGCAGTGCTAGGGGAGATTGGAGCAATCAGCCCCAGCATTTT	CSARGDWSNQPQHF
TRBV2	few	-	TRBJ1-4	TGTGCCAGCAGAGGGGGGGGCCTTGAAAAACTGTTTTTT	CASRGGGLEKLFF
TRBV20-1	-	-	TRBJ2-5	TGCAGTGCTAGAGGGGGCTATCAAGAGGCCCAGTACTTC	CSARGGYQEAQYF
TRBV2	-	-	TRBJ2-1	TGTGCCAGCAGTGAAGGCGTATTTTCCCGCTCCTACAATGAGCAGTTCTTC	CASSEGVFSRSYNEQFF
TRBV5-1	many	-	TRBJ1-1	TGCGCCAGCAGCTTCAGGGGGAACACTGAAGCTTTCTTT	CASSFRGNTEAFF
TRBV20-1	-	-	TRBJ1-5	TGCAGTGCTAGAGATGGAAGGATCTATAGCAATCAGCCCCAGCATTTT	CSARDGRIYSNQPQHF
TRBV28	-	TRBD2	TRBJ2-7	TGTGCCAGCAGTTTCCCGGGACTAGCGGGAGATAGGTACGAGCAGTACTTC	CASSFPGLAGDRYEQYF
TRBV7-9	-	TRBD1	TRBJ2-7	TGTGCCAGCAGCCGGGCCTCCGGGACAGCAGACTTGGCGCAGTACTTC	CASSRASGTADLAQYF
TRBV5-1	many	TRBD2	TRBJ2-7	TGCGCCAGCAGCAGGACTAGCTTCGATGGCTCCTACGAGCAGTACTTC	CASSRTSFDGSYEQYF
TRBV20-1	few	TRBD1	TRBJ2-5	TGCAGTGCCCCGGACAGGGTACAAGAGACCCAGTACTTC	CSAPDRVQETQYF
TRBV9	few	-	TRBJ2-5	TGTGCCAGCAGCGTACGGGCCGCAGAGACCCAGTACTTC	CASSVRAAETQYF
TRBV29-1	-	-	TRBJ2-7	TGCAGCGTTGAAGGGACGGGTTCCTACCGGGAGCAGTACTTC	CSVEGTGSYREQYF
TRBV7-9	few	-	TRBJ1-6	TGTGCCAGCAGCTTAGCGCTGGGGTCACCCCTCCACTTT	CASSLALGSPLHF
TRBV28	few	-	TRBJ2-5	TGTGCCAGCAGTTTCCCTCCCCAAGAGACCCAGTACTTC	CASSFPPQETQYF
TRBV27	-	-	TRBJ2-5	TGTGCCAGCAGTCTCGGGGGAGTCGATGGAGAGACCCAGTACTTC	CASSLGGVDGETQYF
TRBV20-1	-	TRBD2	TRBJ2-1	TGCAGTGCTAGAGTCCCGGGACTAGCGGGGGCCGGTGAGCAGTTCTTC	CSARVPGLAGAGEQFF
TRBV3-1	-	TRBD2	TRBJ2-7	TGTGCCAGCAGCCAAGTCGGGAGCGGGGCCTACGAGCAGTACTTC	CASSQVGSGAYEQYF
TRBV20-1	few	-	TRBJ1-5	TGCAGTGCTAGAGATCCCACCCTTGGTCAGCCCCAGCATTTT	CSARDPTLGQPQHF
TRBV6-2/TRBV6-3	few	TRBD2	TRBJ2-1	TGTGCCAGCAGCCTCCCGACTAGCATAAATGAGCAGTTCTTC	CASSLPTSINEQFF
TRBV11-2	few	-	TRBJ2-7	TGTGCCAGCAGCGCCGAATACTCAGGGGACGAGCAGTACTTC	CASSAEYSGDEQYF
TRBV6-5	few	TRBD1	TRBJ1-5	TGTGCCAGCAGCCCGGGACAGGGGGCAGGACCCCAGCATTTT	CASSPGQGAGPQHF
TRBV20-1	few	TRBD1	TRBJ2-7	TGCAGTGCTAGAGATCAAGGAAACAGGGGCTACGAGCAGTACTTC	CSARDQGNRGYEQYF
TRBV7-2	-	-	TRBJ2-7	TGTGCCAGCAGCTTTAGCCTGCGGCGCTCCTACGAGCAGTACTTC	CASSFSLRRSYEQYF
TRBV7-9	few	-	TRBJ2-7	TGTGCCAGCAGCTTAGGGGGAAAGGGCGCCTACGAGCAGTACTTC	CASSLGGKGAYEQYF
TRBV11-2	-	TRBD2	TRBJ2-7	TGTGCCAGCAGCTTAGACAGTTGGACTAGCGGGAGGCTCTCCTACGAGCAGTACTTC	CASSLDSWTSGRLSYEQYF
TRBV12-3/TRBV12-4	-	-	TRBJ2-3	TGTGCCAGCAGAGAAAGAGCAGATACGCAGTATTTT	CASRERADTQYF
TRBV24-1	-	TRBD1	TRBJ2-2	TGTGCCACCAGTGACCTTGACAGGGGTGCCGGGGAGCTGTTTTTT	CATSDLDRGAGELFF
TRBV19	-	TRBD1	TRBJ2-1	TGTGCCAGCAGAAGGACAGGGCAGTACAATGAGCAGTTCTTC	CASRRTGQYNEQFF
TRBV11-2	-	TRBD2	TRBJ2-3	TGTGCCAGCAGCTTAAGCGGGGGCCCAGATACGCAGTATTTT	CASSLSGGPDTQYF
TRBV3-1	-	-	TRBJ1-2	TGTGCCAGCAGCCAAACCAGCGTAGAAGGCTATGGCTACACCTTC	CASSQTSVEGYGYTF
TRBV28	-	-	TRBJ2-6	TGTGCCAGCAGTTTTCGACAGAACTCTGGGGCCAACGTCCTGACTTTC	CASSFRQNSGANVLTF
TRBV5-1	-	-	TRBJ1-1	TGCGCCAGCCGAGCTTCCCCCCTGACTGAAGCTTTCTTT	CASRASPLTEAFF
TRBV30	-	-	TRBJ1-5	TGTGCCTGGAGTCGCGATAGCAATCAGCCCCAGCATTTT	CAWSRDSNQPQHF
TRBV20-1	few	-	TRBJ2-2	TGCAGTGCTAGAAGTGGCGGGCACACCGGGGAGCTGTTTTTT	CSARSGGHTGELFF
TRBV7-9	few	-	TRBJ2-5	TGTGCCAGCAGCTTAGCAGGGATGGGTAGCCAAGAGACCCAGTACTTC	CASSLAGMGSQETQYF
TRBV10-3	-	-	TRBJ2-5	TGTGCCATCAGTAGACAGCACCAGGAGACCCAGTACTTC	CAISRQHQETQYF
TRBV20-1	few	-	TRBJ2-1	TGCAGTGCTAGTAGCTCCGGGGCTAACTACAATGAGCAGTTCTTC	CSASSSGANYNEQFF
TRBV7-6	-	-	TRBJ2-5	TGTGCCAGCAGCACAGGGTATTCGGAGACCCAGTACTTC	CASSTGYSETQYF
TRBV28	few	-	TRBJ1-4	TGTGCCGGCAGTCAGGGCAGGGCTTTCCCGTCGAAACTGTTTTTT	CAGSQGRAFPSKLFF
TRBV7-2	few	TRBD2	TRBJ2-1	TGTGCCAGCAGCTTAGTCTCGGGAGGCTACAATGAGCAGTTCTTC	CASSLVSGGYNEQFF
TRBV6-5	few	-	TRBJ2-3	TGTGCCAGCCGGGACCATCCAGATACGCAGTATTTT	CASRDHPDTQYF
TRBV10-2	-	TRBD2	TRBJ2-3	TGCGCCAGCAGAGCGGGATTGGAAACAGATACGCAGTATTTT	CASRAGLETDTQYF
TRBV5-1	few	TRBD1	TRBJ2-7	TGCGCCAGCAGCCTCGACAGGGAGCGCGAGCAGTACTTC	CASSLDREREQYF
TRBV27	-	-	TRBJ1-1	TGTGCCAGCAATTCACGCCTAAACGCCCGGACTGAAGCTTTCTTT	CASNSRLNARTEAFF
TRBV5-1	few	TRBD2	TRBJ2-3	TGCGCCAGCAGCCCTACTCTAGCGGTTCGGGATACGCAGTATTTT	CASSPTLAVRDTQYF
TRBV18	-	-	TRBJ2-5	TGTGCCAGCTCACCACCGTCAAGCAAAGAGACCCAGTACTTC	CASSPPSSKETQYF